These 4 T cell receptor beta chains originate from one sample sequenced in a study of T cells after yellow fever vaccination. TCRdb reanalysed the 5' RACE reads using MiXCR and keeps one entry per CDR3 protein. The sample holds some 150,000 distinct CDR3 sequences; approximately 10% are singletons and the top ten take around 34%. The sequencing used CD8+ T cells sorted from PBMCs, collected 15 days after the yellow fever booster vaccination. The receptors derive from a young man who received the YFV17D yellow fever vaccine.

This clonotype has more than one count but fewer than ten. This rearrangement joins TRBV2 to TRBJ2-1, with 8 positions matching TRBD2. The CDR3 runs 15 residues. Trimming took 10 bases from V and 3 from J; bases not matched to a gene: 11. The germline V gene encodes CDR1 SNHLY and CDR2 FYNNEI. The CDR3 nucleotides read TGTGCCATAGCCGGGACTAGGGGTCACTACAATGAGCAGTTCTTC. This translates into CAIAGTRGHYNEQFF. Filled out from reference TRBV2 and TRBJ2-1, the complete variable domain reads EPEVTQTPSHQVTQMGQEVILRCVPISNHLYFYWYRQILGQKVEFLVSFYNNEISEKSEIFDDQFSVERPDGSNFTLKIRSTKLEDSAMYFCAIAGTRGHYNEQFFGPGTRLTVL.

V usage is TRBV27 and J usage is TRBJ2-7; 9 bases agree with TRBD1. The CDR3 is 14 residues long. The trim removed 5 bases at V and 7 bases at J, leaving 9 bases unmatched. Germline V gene sequence: CDR1 MNHEY, CDR2 SMNVEV (reference sequence). Here the CDR3 DNA reads TGTGCCAGCAGTCTAGCCGGGACAGGGAGGGAGCAGTACTTC. This gives the protein CASSLAGTGREQYF.

This clonotype turned up a few times. The chain combines TRBV27 with TRBJ1-1; possibly TRBD1 for D (5 bases). Trimming left V 6 bases short and J 0 bases short, with 11 bases between. The CDR3 covers 14 residues. Germline CDR1 reads MNHEY; CDR2 reads SMNVEV (reference sequence). Written as DNA, the CDR3 is TGTGCCAGCAGCCCAGGGTTCGTGAACACTGAAGCTTTCTTT. Translation gives CASSPGFVNTEAFF.

This chain links TRBV24-1 with TRBJ2-2, with 8 bases fitting TRBD2. Germline V gives CDR1 KGHDR, CDR2 SFDVKD. V lost 1 base and J lost 1; bases outside the gene matches: 4. The CDR3 is 17 amino acids. The CDR3 reads CATSDLETSGNTGELFF. The DNA of the CDR3 is TGTGCCACCAGTGATTTAGAAACTAGCGGGAACACCGGGGAGCTGTTTTTT.